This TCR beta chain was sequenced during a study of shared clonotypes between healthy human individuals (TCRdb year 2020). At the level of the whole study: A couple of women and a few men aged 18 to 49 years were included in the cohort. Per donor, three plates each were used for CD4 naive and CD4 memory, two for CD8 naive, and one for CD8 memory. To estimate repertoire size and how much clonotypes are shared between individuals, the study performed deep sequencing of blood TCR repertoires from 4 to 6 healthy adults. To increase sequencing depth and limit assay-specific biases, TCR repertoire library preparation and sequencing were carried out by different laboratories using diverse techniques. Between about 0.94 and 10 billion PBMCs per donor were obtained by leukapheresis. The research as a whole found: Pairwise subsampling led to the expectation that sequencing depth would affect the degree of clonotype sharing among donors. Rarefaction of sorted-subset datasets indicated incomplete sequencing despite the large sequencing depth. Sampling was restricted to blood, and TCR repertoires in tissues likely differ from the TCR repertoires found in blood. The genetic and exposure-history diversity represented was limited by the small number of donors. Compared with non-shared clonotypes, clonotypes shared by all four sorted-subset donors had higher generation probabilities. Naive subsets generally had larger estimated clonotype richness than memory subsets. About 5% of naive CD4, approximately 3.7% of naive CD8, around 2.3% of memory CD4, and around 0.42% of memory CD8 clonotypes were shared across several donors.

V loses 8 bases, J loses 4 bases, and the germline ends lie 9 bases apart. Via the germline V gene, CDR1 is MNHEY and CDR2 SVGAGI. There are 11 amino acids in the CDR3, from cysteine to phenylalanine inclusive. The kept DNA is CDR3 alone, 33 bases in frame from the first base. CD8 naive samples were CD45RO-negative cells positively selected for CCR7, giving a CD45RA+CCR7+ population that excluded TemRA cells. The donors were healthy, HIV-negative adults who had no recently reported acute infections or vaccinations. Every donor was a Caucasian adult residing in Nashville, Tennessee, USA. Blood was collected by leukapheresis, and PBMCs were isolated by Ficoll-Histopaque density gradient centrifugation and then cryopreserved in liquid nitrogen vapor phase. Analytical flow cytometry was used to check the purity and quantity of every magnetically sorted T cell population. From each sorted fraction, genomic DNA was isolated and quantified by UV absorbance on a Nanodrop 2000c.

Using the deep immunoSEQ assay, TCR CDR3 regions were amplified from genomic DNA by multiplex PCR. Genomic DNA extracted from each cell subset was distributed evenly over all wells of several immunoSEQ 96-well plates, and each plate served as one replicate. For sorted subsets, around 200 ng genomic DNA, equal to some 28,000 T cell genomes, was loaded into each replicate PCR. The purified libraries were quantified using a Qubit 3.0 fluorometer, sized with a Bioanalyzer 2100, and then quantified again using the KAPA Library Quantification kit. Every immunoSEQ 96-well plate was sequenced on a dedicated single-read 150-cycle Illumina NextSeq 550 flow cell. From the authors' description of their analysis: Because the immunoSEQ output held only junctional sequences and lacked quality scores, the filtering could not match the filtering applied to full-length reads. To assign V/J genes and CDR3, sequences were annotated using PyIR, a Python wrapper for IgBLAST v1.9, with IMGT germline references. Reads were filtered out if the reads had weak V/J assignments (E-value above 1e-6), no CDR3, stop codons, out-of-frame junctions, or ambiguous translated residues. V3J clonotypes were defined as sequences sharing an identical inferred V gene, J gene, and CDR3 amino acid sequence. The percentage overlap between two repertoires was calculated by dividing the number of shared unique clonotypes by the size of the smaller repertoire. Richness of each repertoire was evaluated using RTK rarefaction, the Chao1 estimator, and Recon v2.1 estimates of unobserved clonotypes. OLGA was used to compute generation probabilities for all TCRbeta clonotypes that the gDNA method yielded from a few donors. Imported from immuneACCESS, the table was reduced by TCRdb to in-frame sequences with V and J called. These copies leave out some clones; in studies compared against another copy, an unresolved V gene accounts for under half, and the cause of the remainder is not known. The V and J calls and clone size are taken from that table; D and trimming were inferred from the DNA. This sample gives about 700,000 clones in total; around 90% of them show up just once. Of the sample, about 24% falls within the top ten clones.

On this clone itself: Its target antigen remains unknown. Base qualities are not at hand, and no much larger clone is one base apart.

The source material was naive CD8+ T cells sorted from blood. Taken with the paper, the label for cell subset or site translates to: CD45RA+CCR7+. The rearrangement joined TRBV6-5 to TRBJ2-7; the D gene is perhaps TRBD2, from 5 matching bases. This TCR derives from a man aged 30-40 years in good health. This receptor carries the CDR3 CASLAGYEQYF. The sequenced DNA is TGTGCCAGCCTAGCCGGTTACGAGCAGTACTTC.